One T cell receptor beta chain is described in this entry. As yet, its antigen is unknown. The sample is drawn from a study of Ad26.COV2.S vaccination and SARS-CoV-2 variants. At the level of the study: The donor was enrolled in the Ad26.COV2.S arm of the COV1001 trial. The vaccine Ad26.COV2.S was put into the muscle once, or twice with 56 days between. Study outcomes and limitations: Marked by substantial breadth, spike-specific CD8+ and CD4+ T cell responses were reportedly seen after vaccination.

Treatment specified: some 19 received Ad26.COV2.S at low or high dose, single or two shots; about 5 received placebo; per-sample allocation not given. After the first vaccine or placebo injection, samples were drawn on day 63. Donation was by an adult aged 18-55 years who was in Boston. This CDR3 has 16 residues. V trimming: 4 bases; J trimming: 0 bases; junction bases outside the gene matches: 10. The V gene's germline CDR1 is SGHRS and CDR2 YFSETQ. Clones were read by immunoSEQ multiplex PCR, and TCRdb kept only the in-frame ones, dropping some. The data hold about 350,000 clones, with about 85% observed a single time.

The rearrangement links TRBV5-1 to TRBJ2-7, with TRBD2 matching over 7 bases. This clonotype originated in a person aged 18-65 years who received the Ad26.COV2.S COVID-19 vaccine or a placebo. The material was peripheral blood, obtained in a trial of Ad26.COV2.S vaccine versus placebo. CDR3 sequence (DNA): TGCGCCAGCAGCGGGGAGGGCAGGCCTTTCTCCTACGAGCAGTACTTC. This gives the protein CASSGEGRPFSYEQYF.